What follows are 10 T cell receptor beta chains derived from one specimen sequenced in a study of T cells in Graves' hyperthyroidism and ophthalmopathy. RNA transcripts yielded amplified TCR beta CDR3 regions. The HTBI set primed first-round TCR CDR3 RT-PCR. MiXCR, applied by TCRdb to the multiplex PCR reads, yields one record per CDR3 protein. Counted here are approximately 610,000 distinct CDR3 sequences, about 15% occurring once; the ten biggest clones make up 3.5% to 4.5%. Sequencing was carried out using blood. The receptors were gathered from a woman aged 40 to 49 with Graves' ophthalmopathy.

The J gene is TRBJ1-1, the V gene TRBV9; D ambiguous. CDR3 length equals 15 residues. Germline V gene lookup returns CDR1 SGDLS and CDR2 YYNGEE. The ends were cut back, 2 bases at V and 4 bases at J, with 15 bases in the middle. The CDR3 DNA reads TGTGCCAGCAGCGTGTCAGTAGACCGAGGCACTGAAGCTTTCTTT. Translated, it gives CASSVSVDRGTEAFF.

A few counts support this clonotype. V and J are TRBV29-1 and TRBJ2-4; weak D call: TRBD1 (6 bases). With 4 bases removed from V and 1 base from J, the gap between germline ends came to 14 bases. The CDR3 sequence is 15 residues long. Germline values: CDR1 SQVTM, CDR2 ANQGSEA. CDR3 sequence: CSVGGGQGAKNIQYF. In DNA form, the CDR3 reads TGCAGCGTTGGAGGAGGTCAGGGGGCCAAAAACATTCAGTACTTC. The full variable domain, completed using reference TRBV29-1 and TRBJ2-4, is SAVISQKPSRDICQRGTSLTIQCQVDSQVTMMFWYRQQPGQSLTLIATANQGSEATYESGFVIDKFPISRPNLTFSTLTVSNMSPEDSSIYLCSVGGGQGAKNIQYFGAGTRLSVL.

This clonotype was observed at least ten times. J is TRBJ2-5 and V is TRBV6-2 or TRBV6-3, with a possible D match to TRBD2 (6 bases). Deletions cut 3 bases from V and 4 bases from J, with 12 bases between. Germline loops: CDR1 MNHEY, CDR2 SVGEGT. The CDR3 sequence is 14 residues long. This CDR3 reads CASSYSGVPETQYF. The CDR3 DNA follows: TGTGCCAGCAGTTATTCGGGGGTCCCAGAGACCCAGTACTTC.

This clonotype was observed at least ten times. The chain uses TRBV12-3 or TRBV12-4 and TRBJ2-2; the D gene is possibly TRBD1 (6 bases). Trimming cost V 6 bases and J 7 bases, with 15 bases left between them. This CDR3 spans 14 amino acids. CDR3 nucleotide sequence: TGTGCCAGCAGCCTCCCCCCAGGGGTCGGGGAGCTGTTTTTT. Translating gives CASSLPPGVGELFF.

This clonotype has at least ten counts. V and J are TRBV24-1 and TRBJ2-5, with D perhaps matching TRBD2 (6 bases). The CDR3 covers 16 residues. Deletions cut 3 bases from V and 6 bases from J, with 19 bases between. Germline V CDR1 and CDR2: KGHDR, SFDVKD. CDR3 residues: CATSDKGTPTPKTQYF. The CDR3 region has the DNA TGTGCCACCAGTGATAAAGGGACTCCGACACCTAAGACCCAGTACTTC.

The sample holds a few counts of this clonotype. Being one base from a much bigger clone, this may be a read error. The chain employs TRBV6-1 and TRBJ2-2; D not resolved. V lost 9 bases, J lost 4 bases, and 12 bases lay in between. Looked up from germline, CDR1 is MNHNS and CDR2 is SASEGT. There are 13 residues in the CDR3. CDR3 amino acids: CASRGSRTGELFF. CDR3 sequence (DNA): TGTGCCAGTCGAGGAAGTCGCACCGGGGAGCTGTTTTTT.

There are many counts of this clonotype. This sequence joins TRBV7-2 and TRBJ2-7, with D perhaps assigned TRBD1 or TRBD2 (5 bases each). The germline V gene has CDR1 SGHTA and CDR2 FQGNSA. The CDR3 consists of 14 residues. Trimming removed 3 bases at V and 2 bases at J, with 11 bases between. The CDR3 loop is CASSLGDQTYEQYF. As DNA, the CDR3 is TGTGCCAGCAGCTTGGGGGACCAGACCTACGAGCAGTACTTC.

The gene calls are TRBV3-1 and TRBJ1-1, with TRBD1 matching over 10 bases. Germline V gene sequence: CDR1 LGHDT, CDR2 YNNKEL (reference sequence). V shed 4 bases and J 1 base; nucleotides not matched to a gene: 12. The CDR3 runs 18 residues. The CDR3: CASSRARRTGGRNTEAFF. The CDR3 DNA is TGTGCCAGCAGCCGTGCCCGAAGGACAGGGGGAAGGAACACTGAAGCTTTCTTT. The full variable domain, with the rest looked up from reference TRBV3-1 and TRBJ1-1, is DTAVSQTPKYLVTQMGNDKSIKCEQNLGHDTMYWYKQDSKKFLKIMFSYNNKELIINETVPNRFSPKSPDKAHLNLHINSLELGDSAVYFCASSRARRTGGRNTEAFFGQGTRLTVV.

This clonotype was seen a handful of times. The chain carries TRBV30 and TRBJ1-3; 8 bases are a match to TRBD1. V shed 0 bases and J 4 bases; nucleotides not matched to a gene: 8. This CDR3 has 16 residues. The germline V gene has CDR1 GTSNPN and CDR2 SVGIG (reference sequence). The CDR3 here is CAWSVGTGGLGNTIYF. The CDR3 coding sequence is TGTGCCTGGAGTGTAGGGACAGGCGGGCTCGGAAACACCATATATTTT.

The chain links TRBV12-3 or TRBV12-4 to TRBJ2-5; TRBD1 matches at 9 bases. CDR3 length equals 14 residues. Unmatched junction bases numbered 6, after V lost 6 bases and J lost 4 bases. CDR3 nucleotide sequence: TGTGCCAGCAGACAGGGGGCGCAACGAGAGACCCAGTACTTC. Amino acid sequence: CASRQGAQRETQYF.